This entry lists 8 T cell receptor beta chains sequenced from one sample in a study of OX40 agonist ivuxolimab in advanced cancers. Assay used: immunoSEQ multiplex PCR; TCRdb lists only in-frame clones, some missing. Found here are fewer than 100,000 clones, roughly 90% of them singletons; the top ten hold about 9%. The material was CD4+ or CD8+ T cells sorted from blood, obtained in a trial of the OX40 agonist ivuxolimab. The receptor source for this set is an adult with an advanced solid tumor such as melanoma, head and neck, liver or kidney cancer.

The genes are TRBV28 and TRBJ2-1; unclear D gene. The CDR3 covers 14 residues. V lost 3 bases to trimming and J lost 0 bases, with 6 bases between them. The germline CDR1 and CDR2 sequences are MDHEN and SYDVKM. DNA of the CDR3: TGTGCCAGCAGTTTCCTTAGCTCCTACAATGAGCAGTTCTTC. This sequence encodes CASSFLSSYNEQFF.

The chain uses TRBV9 and TRBJ2-3, with D perhaps matching TRBD2 (5 bases). Trimming shortened V by 0 bases and J by 0 bases, and 11 bases separated the two germline ends. CDR3 length: 16 amino acids. The germline V gene has CDR1 SGDLS and CDR2 YYNGEE. The CDR3, as DNA: TGTGCCAGCAGCGTAGCAGGAAGCGGAAGCACAGATACGCAGTATTTT. This encodes CASSVAGSGSTDTQYF.

J is TRBJ1-4 and V is TRBV28; D uncertain. The V gene's germline CDR1 is MDHEN and CDR2 SYDVKM. The V and J ends lost 6 bases and 0 bases respectively, with 11 bases between them. The CDR3 extends over 15 amino acids. The chain's CDR3 is CASRTPGATNEKLFF. In nucleotides, the CDR3 is TGTGCCAGCAGGACACCCGGTGCAACTAATGAAAAACTGTTTTTT.

The gene calls are TRBV7-9 and TRBJ2-5, with 8 positions matching TRBD1. J lost 10 bases, V lost 5 bases, and 12 bases had no gene match. Germline CDR1 is SEHNR and CDR2 is FQNEAQ (reference sequence). This CDR3 has 14 amino acids. Here the CDR3 DNA reads TGTGCCAGCAGCCCAGGGACAGGACTTCGGAGCCAGTACTTC. Translated, it gives CASSPGTGLRSQYF.

This rearrangement joins TRBV4-2 to TRBJ2-3; TRBD2 agrees at 10 bases. CDR3 size: 18 residues. J lost 3 bases, V lost 1 base, and 10 bases had no gene match. Germline lookup yields CDR1 LGHNA and CDR2 YNFKEQ. CDR3 sequence reads: CASSQASGGAGGTDTQYF. CDR3 in DNA: TGTGCCAGCAGCCAAGCCTCCGGGGGAGCGGGGGGGACAGATACGCAGTATTTT.

V gene TRBV7-2 combines with J gene TRBJ2-7; D is perhaps TRBD1 (6 bases). The CDR3 covers 13 residues. Trimming left V 5 bases short and J 3 bases short, with 11 bases between. Germline V gives CDR1 SGHTA, CDR2 FQGNSA. The CDR3 reads CASSRDRYYEQYF. For the CDR3, the DNA is TGTGCCAGCAGCCGCGACAGGTACTACGAGCAGTACTTC.

The V call is TRBV5-4, the J call TRBJ1-1, with 9 bases that match TRBD1. The junction had 11 bases not matched to a gene; V was cut back by 0 bases and J by 5 bases. The CDR3 totals 17 residues. The germline V gene has CDR1 SGHNT and CDR2 YYREEE (reference sequence). CDR3 nucleotides: TGTGCCAGCAGCTTGGTCGGACAGGGGTTTACGGGGACTGAAGCTTTCTTT. Its protein is CASSLVGQGFTGTEAFF.

In nucleotides, the CDR3 is TGTGCCAGCAGCGTAGAGGACAGCCCCTACGAGCAGTACTTC. It is translated as CASSVEDSPYEQYF. The chain has TRBV9 and TRBJ2-7, with a weak D call TRBD1 (6 bases). V was shortened by 0 bases and J by 2 bases, with 9 bases between the two germline ends. The CDR3 covers 14 residues. Germline CDR1 reads SGDLS; CDR2 reads YYNGEE. Variable domain in full (rest from reference TRBV9 and TRBJ2-7): DSGVTQTPKHLITATGQRVTLRCSPRSGDLSVYWYQQSLDQGLQFLIQYYNGEERAKGNILERFSAQQFPDLHSELNLSSLELGDSALYFCASSVEDSPYEQYFGPGTRLTVT.